This T cell receptor beta chain was found in a study of cytomegalovirus exposure and HLA in healthy donors. Findings of the study overall: A list of about 180 TCR beta chains associated with cytomegalovirus was given.

This CDR3 is 15 amino acids long. The germline gives CDR1 MGHDK, CDR2 SYGVNS. The V and J ends lost 1 base and 8 bases respectively, with 15 bases between them. Using immunoSEQ multiplex PCR, the repertoire was profiled, and TCRdb retains in-frame clones only, with some absent. The table shows about 73,000 clones, with roughly 95% occurring only once. The donors belonged to the roughly 120-subject validation cohort, separate from the roughly 650-subject first cohort. Of note for this clone: Its antigen is as yet unknown.

The clonotype comes from a man between 18 and 35 years old in good health and CMV-seronegative. The sample consisted of PBMCs. This chain links TRBV25-1 with TRBJ2-1; weak D call: TRBD1 (5 bases). The DNA for the CDR3 is TGTGCCAGCAGTGAATTCATTCAGGGTCGCGATGAGCAGTTCTTC. It yields the protein CASSEFIQGRDEQFF.